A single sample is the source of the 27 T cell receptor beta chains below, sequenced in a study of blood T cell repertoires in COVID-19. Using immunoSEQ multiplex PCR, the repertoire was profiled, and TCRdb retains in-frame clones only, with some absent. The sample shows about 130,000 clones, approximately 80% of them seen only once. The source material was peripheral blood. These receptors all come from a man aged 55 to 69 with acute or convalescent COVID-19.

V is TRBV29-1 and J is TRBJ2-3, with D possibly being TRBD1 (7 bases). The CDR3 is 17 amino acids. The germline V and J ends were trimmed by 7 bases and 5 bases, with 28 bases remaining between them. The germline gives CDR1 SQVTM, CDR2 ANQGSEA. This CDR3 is CSARGGGTLPRGDTQYF. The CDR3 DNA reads TGCAGCGCCAGAGGGGGCGGGACTCTTCCTAGGGGAGATACGCAGTATTTT.

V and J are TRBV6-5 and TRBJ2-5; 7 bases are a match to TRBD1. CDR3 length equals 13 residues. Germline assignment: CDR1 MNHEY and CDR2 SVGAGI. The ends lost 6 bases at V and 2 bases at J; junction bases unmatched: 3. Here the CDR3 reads CASRLQGQETQYF. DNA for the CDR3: TGTGCCAGCAGGCTACAGGGGCAAGAGACCCAGTACTTC.

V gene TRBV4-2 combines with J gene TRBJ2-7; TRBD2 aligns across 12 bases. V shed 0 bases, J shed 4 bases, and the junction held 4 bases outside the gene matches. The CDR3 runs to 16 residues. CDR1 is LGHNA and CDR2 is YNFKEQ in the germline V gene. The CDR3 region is CASSQDLAGGSYEQYF. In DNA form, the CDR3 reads TGTGCCAGCAGCCAAGATCTAGCGGGAGGGTCTTACGAGCAGTACTTC.

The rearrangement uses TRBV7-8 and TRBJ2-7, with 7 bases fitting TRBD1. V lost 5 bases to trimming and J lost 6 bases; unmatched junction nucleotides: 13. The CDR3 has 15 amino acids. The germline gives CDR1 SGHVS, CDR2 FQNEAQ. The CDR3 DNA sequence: TGTGCCAGCAGCCACACCCTGACAGGGATGGGCGAGCAGTACTTC. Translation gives CASSHTLTGMGEQYF.

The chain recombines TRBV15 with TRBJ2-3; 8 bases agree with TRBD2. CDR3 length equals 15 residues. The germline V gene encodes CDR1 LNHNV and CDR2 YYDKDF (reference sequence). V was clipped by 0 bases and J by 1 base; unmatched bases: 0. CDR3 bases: TGTGCCACCAGCAGAGAGGGACTAGGCACAGATACGCAGTATTTT. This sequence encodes CATSREGLGTDTQYF.

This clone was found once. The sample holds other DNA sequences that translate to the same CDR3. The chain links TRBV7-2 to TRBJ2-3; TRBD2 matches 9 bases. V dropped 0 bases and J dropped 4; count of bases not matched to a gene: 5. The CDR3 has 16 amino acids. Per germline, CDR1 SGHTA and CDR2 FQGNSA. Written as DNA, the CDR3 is TGTGCCAGCAGCTTAGCTCTGGCGGGAGGGGCAGATACGCAGTATTTT. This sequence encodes CASSLALAGGADTQYF.

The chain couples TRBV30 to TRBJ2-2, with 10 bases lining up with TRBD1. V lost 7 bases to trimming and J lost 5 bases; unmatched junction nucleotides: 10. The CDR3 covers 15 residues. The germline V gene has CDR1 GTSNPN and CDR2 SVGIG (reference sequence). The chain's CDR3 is CAFQTDRGRTGELFF. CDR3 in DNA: TGTGCCTTCCAAACAGACAGGGGGCGAACCGGGGAGCTGTTTTTT.

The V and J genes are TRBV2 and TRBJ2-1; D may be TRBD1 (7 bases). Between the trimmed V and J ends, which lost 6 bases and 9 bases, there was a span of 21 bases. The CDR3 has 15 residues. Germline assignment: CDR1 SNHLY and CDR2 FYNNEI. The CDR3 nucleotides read TGTGCCAGCAGAGGACAGGCCTCTAGGGACTTTGAGCAGTTCTTC. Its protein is CASRGQASRDFEQFF.

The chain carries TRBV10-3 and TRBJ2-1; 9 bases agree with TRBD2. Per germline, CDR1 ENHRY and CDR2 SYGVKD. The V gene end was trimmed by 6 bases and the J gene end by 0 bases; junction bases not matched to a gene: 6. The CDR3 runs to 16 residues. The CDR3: CAIRGGLALSYNEQFF. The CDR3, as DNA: TGTGCCATCAGGGGGGGACTAGCTCTCTCCTACAATGAGCAGTTCTTC.

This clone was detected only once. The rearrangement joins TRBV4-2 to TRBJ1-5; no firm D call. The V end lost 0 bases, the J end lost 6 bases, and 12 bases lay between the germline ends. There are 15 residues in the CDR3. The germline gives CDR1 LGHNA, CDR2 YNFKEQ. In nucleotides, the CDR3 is TGTGCCAGCAGCCAAGATCTGGGCCCTCGTCAGCCCCAGCATTTT. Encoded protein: CASSQDLGPRQPQHF.

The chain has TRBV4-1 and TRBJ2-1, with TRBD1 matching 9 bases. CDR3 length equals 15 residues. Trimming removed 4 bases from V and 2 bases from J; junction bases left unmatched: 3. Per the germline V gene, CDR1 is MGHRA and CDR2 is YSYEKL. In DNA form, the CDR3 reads TGCGCCAGCAGCCCGACAGGGGGTACCTACAATGAGCAGTTCTTC. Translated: CASSPTGGTYNEQFF.

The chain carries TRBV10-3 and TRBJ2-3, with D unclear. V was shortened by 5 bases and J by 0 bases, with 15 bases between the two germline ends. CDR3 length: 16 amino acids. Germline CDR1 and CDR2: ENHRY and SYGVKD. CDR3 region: CAISPLETSSTDTQYF. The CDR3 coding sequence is TGTGCCATCAGTCCCCTGGAGACTTCGAGCACAGATACGCAGTATTTT.

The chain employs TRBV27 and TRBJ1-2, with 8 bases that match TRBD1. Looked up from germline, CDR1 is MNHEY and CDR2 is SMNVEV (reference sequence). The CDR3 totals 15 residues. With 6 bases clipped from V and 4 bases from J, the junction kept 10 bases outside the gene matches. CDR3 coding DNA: TGTGCCAGCAGAACCCGATCAGGGGGCGCCTATGGCTACACCTTC. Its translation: CASRTRSGGAYGYTF.

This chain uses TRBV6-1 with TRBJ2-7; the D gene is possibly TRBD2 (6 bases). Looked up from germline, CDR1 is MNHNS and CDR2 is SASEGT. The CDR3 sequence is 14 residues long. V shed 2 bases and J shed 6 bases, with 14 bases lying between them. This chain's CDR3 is CASSERVEGGEQYF. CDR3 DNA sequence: TGTGCCAGCAGTGAAAGGGTGGAGGGTGGCGAGCAGTACTTC.

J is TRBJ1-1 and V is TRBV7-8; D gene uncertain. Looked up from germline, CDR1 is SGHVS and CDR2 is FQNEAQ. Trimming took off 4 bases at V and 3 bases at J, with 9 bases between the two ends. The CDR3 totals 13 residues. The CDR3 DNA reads TGTGCCAGCAGCTATGTCCGGGACACTGAAGCTTTCTTT. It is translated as CASSYVRDTEAFF.

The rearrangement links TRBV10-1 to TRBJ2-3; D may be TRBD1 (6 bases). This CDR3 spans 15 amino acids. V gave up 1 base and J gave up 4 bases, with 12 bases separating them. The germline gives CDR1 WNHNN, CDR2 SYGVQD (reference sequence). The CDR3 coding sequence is TGCGCCAGCAGTGAGTTTCGGACAGAGGCAGATACGCAGTATTTT. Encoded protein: CASSEFRTEADTQYF.

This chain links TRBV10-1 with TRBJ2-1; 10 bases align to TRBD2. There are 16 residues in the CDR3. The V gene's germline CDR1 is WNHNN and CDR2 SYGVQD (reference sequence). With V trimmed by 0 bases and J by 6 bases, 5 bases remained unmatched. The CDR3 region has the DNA TGCGCCAGCAGTGAGTCGAGCGGGAGGGCCCCCAATGAGCAGTTCTTC. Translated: CASSESSGRAPNEQFF.

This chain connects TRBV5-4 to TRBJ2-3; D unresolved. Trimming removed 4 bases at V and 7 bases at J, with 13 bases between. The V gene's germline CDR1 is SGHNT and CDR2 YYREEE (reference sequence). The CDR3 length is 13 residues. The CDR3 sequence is CASSQARRHTQYF. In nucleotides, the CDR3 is TGTGCCAGCAGCCAAGCGAGGCGGCATACGCAGTATTTT.

The chain's CDR3 is CASSLAMYQPQHF. The CDR3 nucleotides are TGTGCCAGCAGCTTGGCCATGTATCAGCCCCAGCATTTT. V gene TRBV5-5 combines with J gene TRBJ1-5; D not resolved. Trimming removed 0 bases at V and 5 bases at J, with 6 bases between. Germline V lookup: CDR1 SGHKS, CDR2 YYEKEE (reference sequence). The CDR3 is 13 residues long.

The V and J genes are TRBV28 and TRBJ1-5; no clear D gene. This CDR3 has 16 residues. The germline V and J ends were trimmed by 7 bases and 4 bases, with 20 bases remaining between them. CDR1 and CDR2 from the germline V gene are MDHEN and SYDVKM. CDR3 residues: CASTERPGSSNQPQHF. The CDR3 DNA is TGTGCCAGCACCGAAAGGCCGGGTTCCTCTAATCAGCCCCAGCATTTT.

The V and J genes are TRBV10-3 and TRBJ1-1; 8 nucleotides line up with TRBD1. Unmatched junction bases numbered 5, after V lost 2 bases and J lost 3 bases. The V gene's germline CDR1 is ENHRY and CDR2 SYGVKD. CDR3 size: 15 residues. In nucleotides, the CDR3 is TGTGCCATCAGTGAGACTCAGACAGGGGACACTGAAGCTTTCTTT. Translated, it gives CAISETQTGDTEAFF.

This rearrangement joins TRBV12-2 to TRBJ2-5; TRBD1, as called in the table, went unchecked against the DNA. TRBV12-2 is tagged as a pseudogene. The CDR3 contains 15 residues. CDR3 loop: CASRFPRDRGETQYF. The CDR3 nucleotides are TGTGCAAGTCGCTTTCCCCGGGACAGGGGCGAGACCCAGTACTTC.

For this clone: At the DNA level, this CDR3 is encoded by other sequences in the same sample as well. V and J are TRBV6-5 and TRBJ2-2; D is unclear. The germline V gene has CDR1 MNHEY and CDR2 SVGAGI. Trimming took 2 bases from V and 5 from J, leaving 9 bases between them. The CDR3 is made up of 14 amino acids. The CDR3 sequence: CASSYDSGTGELFF. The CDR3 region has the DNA TGTGCCAGCAGTTACGATTCGGGTACCGGGGAGCTGTTTTTT.

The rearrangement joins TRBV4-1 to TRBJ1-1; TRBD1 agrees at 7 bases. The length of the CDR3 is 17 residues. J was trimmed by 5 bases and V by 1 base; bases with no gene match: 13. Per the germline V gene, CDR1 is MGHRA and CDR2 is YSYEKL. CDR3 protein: CASSQVSRTGLSTEAFF. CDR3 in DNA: TGCGCCAGCAGCCAAGTGTCCCGGACAGGCTTATCTACTGAAGCTTTCTTT.

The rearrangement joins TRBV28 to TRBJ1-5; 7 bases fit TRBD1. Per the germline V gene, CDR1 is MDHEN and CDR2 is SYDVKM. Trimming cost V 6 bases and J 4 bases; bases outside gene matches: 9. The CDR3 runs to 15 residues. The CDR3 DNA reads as TGTGCCAGCAGGTCGGACAGGATGCCTAATCAGCCCCAGCATTTT. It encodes CASRSDRMPNQPQHF.

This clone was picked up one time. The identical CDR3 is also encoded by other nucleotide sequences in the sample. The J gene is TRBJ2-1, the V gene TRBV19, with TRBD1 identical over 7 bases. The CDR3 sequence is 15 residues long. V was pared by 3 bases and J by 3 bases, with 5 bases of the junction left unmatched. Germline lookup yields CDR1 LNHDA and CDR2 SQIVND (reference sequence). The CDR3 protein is CASSIGDRVYNEQFF. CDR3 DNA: TGTGCCAGTAGTATCGGGGACAGAGTCTACAATGAGCAGTTCTTC.

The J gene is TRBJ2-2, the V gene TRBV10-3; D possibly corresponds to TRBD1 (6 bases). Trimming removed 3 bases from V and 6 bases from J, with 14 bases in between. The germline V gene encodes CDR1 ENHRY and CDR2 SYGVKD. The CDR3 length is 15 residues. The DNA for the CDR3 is TGTGCCATCAGTGACCAGGGGCCGACTCCCGGGGAGCTGTTTTTT. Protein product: CAISDQGPTPGELFF.